Below are 24 T cell receptor beta chains sequenced from a single sample in a study of blood T cell repertoires in COVID-19. Sequenced by immunoSEQ multiplex PCR; TCRdb stores in-frame clones only, minus some. The sample has 240,000 or so clones; 75% to 85% are singletons. Sequencing used peripheral blood. The source of these receptors is a woman of 80 years or more with COVID-19, enrolled during active disease.

This chain uses TRBV5-4 with TRBJ2-5, with no clear D. Per the germline V gene, CDR1 is SGHNT and CDR2 is YYREEE (reference sequence). V gave up 0 bases and J gave up 9 bases, with 15 bases separating them. CDR3 length: 14 residues. The CDR3 DNA follows: TGTGCCAGCAGCTTGGCCATGGGCCAATGGCCCCAGTACTTC. As protein: CASSLAMGQWPQYF.

V and J are TRBV2 and TRBJ1-6; maybe TRBD1 (6 bases). Germline CDR1 and CDR2: SNHLY and FYNNEI. V was shortened by 7 bases and J by 9 bases, with 22 bases between the two germline ends. This CDR3 is built from 16 residues. The CDR3 bases are TGTGCCAGCACCCTAAAAGAGGGGGTAAGGGGTTCACCCCTCCACTTT. Its translation: CASTLKEGVRGSPLHF.

The rearrangement links TRBV5-1 to TRBJ2-7, with D possibly being TRBD1 (6 bases). V was pared by 4 bases and J by 6 bases, with 17 bases between. This CDR3 contains 14 residues. Looked up from germline, CDR1 is SGHRS and CDR2 is YFSETQ. This CDR3 is CASSPGQTPLEQYF. As DNA, the CDR3 is TGCGCCAGCAGCCCAGGACAGACTCCGCTCGAGCAGTACTTC.

This clone occurred a few times. Here the CDR3 DNA reads TGTGCCAGCAGTGACGGGACATCCACGGCGCAGCCCCAGCATTTT. It specifies CASSDGTSTAQPQHF. J is TRBJ1-5 and V is TRBV6-1; D is perhaps TRBD1 (6 bases). V lost 3 bases to trimming and J lost 7 bases, with 16 bases between them. CDR3 length: 15 residues. Germline CDR1 reads MNHNS; CDR2 reads SASEGT.

The chain couples TRBV3-1 (or the pseudogene TRBV3-2) to TRBJ1-6; tentatively, D is TRBD1 (5 bases). Germline values: CDR1 LGHDT, CDR2 YNNKEL (reference sequence). This CDR3 contains 15 residues. Deletions cut 4 bases from V and 10 bases from J, with 17 bases between. CDR3 in DNA: TGTGCCAGCAGCCTACGGGGTGGGGGGTACTCACCCCTCCACTTT. Protein: CASSLRGGGYSPLHF.

The V gene is TRBV10-3, the J gene TRBJ1-1; D is possibly TRBD1 (5 bases). V lost 6 bases, J lost 7 bases, and 12 bases lay in between. This CDR3 comprises 12 residues. From germline, CDR1 is ENHRY and CDR2 SYGVKD. CDR3 sequence: CAIRGAGDEAFF. In DNA form, the CDR3 reads TGTGCCATCAGAGGGGCAGGAGATGAAGCTTTCTTT.

The V call is TRBV6-2 or TRBV6-3, the J call TRBJ1-5, with 8 positions matching TRBD1. CDR3 length: 15 residues. After removal of 6 bases from V and 4 bases from J, the junction contained 8 bases not matched to a gene. In germline, CDR1 is MNHEY, CDR2 SVGEGT. DNA of the CDR3: TGTGCCAGCAGCCGACAGGGGCGGAATAATCAGCCCCAGCATTTT. Translating it yields CASSRQGRNNQPQHF.

The chain couples TRBV15 to TRBJ1-6, with 7 bases fitting TRBD1. The CDR3 is 17 amino acids. Germline trimming cut 3 bases from V and 5 bases from J; bases unmatched to any gene: 10. CDR1 is LNHNV and CDR2 is YYDKDF in the germline V gene (reference sequence). CDR3 in amino acids: CATSRPRQGTDNSPLHF. The CDR3 DNA sequence: TGTGCCACCAGCAGGCCTCGACAGGGAACGGATAATTCACCCCTCCACTTT. Full variable domain (rest looked up from reference TRBV15 and TRBJ1-6): DAMVIQNPRYQVTQFGKPVTLSCSQTLNHNVMYWYQQKSSQAPKLLFHYYDKDFNNEADTPDNFQSRRPNTSFCFLDIRSPGLGDTAMYLCATSRPRQGTDNSPLHFGNGTRLTVT.

The chain joins TRBV11-2 to TRBJ2-7; 8 bases match TRBD1. The V segment lost 3 bases and the J segment 0 bases; nucleotides outside the gene matches: 1. This CDR3 is 14 amino acids long. Germline V gene sequence: CDR1 SGHAT, CDR2 FQNNGV. The CDR3 DNA follows: TGTGCCAGCAGCTTCGGACAGGGCTCCTACGAGCAGTACTTC. This codes for CASSFGQGSYEQYF.

This chain connects TRBV15 to TRBJ2-7; a weak D match, TRBD2 (5 bases). Trimming took off 1 base at V and 2 bases at J, with 12 bases between the two ends. This CDR3 has 15 amino acids. Germline lookup yields CDR1 LNHNV and CDR2 YYDKDF (reference sequence). CDR3 in amino acids: CATSRARVAPYEQYF. The DNA of the CDR3 is TGTGCCACCAGCAGAGCGCGCGTAGCGCCCTACGAGCAGTACTTC.

J is TRBJ1-6 and V is TRBV14; 7 positions match TRBD1. This CDR3 comprises 15 residues. V lost 1 base to trimming and J lost 7 bases; unmatched junction nucleotides: 4. Germline V gene sequence: CDR1 SGHDN, CDR2 FVKESK. The CDR3 protein is CASSQGQGRNSPLHF. As DNA, the CDR3 is TGTGCCAGCAGCCAAGGACAGGGAAGGAATTCACCCCTCCACTTT.

In the case of this clone: A junction boundary mismatches the germline segment, possibly from a read error. The V call is TRBV3-1 (or the pseudogene TRBV3-2), the J call TRBJ2-5, with D hard to call. Germline values: CDR1 LGHDT, CDR2 YNNKEL (reference sequence). The CDR3 loop spans 12 amino acids. CDR3 sequence: CASSYVQEAQYF. CDR3 bases: TGTGCCAGCAGCTACGTCCAAGAGGCCCAGTACTTC.

The chain employs TRBV7-2 and TRBJ2-1, with TRBD2 identical over 13 bases. The CDR3 loop spans 13 amino acids. The germline CDR1 and CDR2 sequences are SGHTA and FQGNSA. The V gene end was trimmed by 5 bases and the J gene end by 14 bases; junction bases not matched to a gene: 6. The CDR3 here is CASSRGLAGNEFF. As DNA, the CDR3 is TGTGCCAGCAGCAGGGGACTAGCGGGAAATGAGTTCTTC.

This clone was seen only a few times. The sample holds other DNA sequences that translate to the same CDR3. The chain is built from TRBV5-1 and TRBJ1-4, with 8 bases matching TRBD1. J lost 8 bases, V lost 2 bases, and 5 bases had no gene match. Germline CDR1 is SGHRS and CDR2 is YFSETQ. The CDR3 loop spans 14 amino acids. DNA of the CDR3: TGCGCCAGCAGCTTAGGACAGGGCGGGGAAAAACTGTTTTTT. It codes for CASSLGQGGEKLFF. Complete variable domain (other parts from reference TRBV5-1 and TRBJ1-4): KAGVTQTPRYLIKTRGQQVTLSCSPISGHRSVSWYQQTPGQGLQFLFEYFSETQRNKGNFPGRFSGRQFSNSRSEMNVSTLELGDSALYLCASSLGQGGEKLFFGSGTQLSVL.

This clone was recorded a few times. This chain uses TRBV3-1 (or the pseudogene TRBV3-2) with TRBJ2-7; 10 bases line up with TRBD1. From germline, CDR1 is LGHDT and CDR2 YNNKEL (reference sequence). V dropped 5 bases and J dropped 5; count of bases not matched to a gene: 9. CDR3 size: 15 residues. The CDR3 DNA is TGTGCCAGCAGCTCACCCGGGACAGGGGTCCACGAGCAGTACTTC. It codes for CASSSPGTGVHEQYF.

The gene calls are TRBV9 and TRBJ1-1; 7 bases align to TRBD1. With 4 bases clipped from V and 2 bases from J, the junction kept 11 bases outside the gene matches. This CDR3 is built from 16 residues. Germline V gene lookup returns CDR1 SGDLS and CDR2 YYNGEE. Written as DNA, the CDR3 is TGTGCCAGCAGCCGGGACAGTCGCGCAGCTAACACTGAAGCTTTCTTT. This translates into CASSRDSRAANTEAFF. The whole variable domain, filled in from reference TRBV9 and TRBJ1-1, reads DSGVTQTPKHLITATGQRVTLRCSPRSGDLSVYWYQQSLDQGLQFLIQYYNGEERAKGNILERFSAQQFPDLHSELNLSSLELGDSALYFCASSRDSRAANTEAFFGQGTRLTVV.

Comments on this clone: Other DNA sequences within the sample encode an identical CDR3. J is TRBJ1-1 and V is TRBV3-1 (or the pseudogene TRBV3-2); possible D gene TRBD1, 5 bases. The CDR3 sequence is 14 residues long. Per the germline V gene, CDR1 is LGHDT and CDR2 is YNNKEL (reference sequence). Trimming stripped 1 base from V and 2 bases from J, with 8 bases between. In DNA form, the CDR3 reads TGTGCCAGCAGCCAAGGTCAGGGAAACACTGAAGCTTTCTTT. Residues: CASSQGQGNTEAFF.

This clone was observed once. This chain links TRBV2 with TRBJ2-7; tentatively, D is TRBD2 (5 bases). The CDR3 spans 14 residues. V lost 6 bases, J lost 7 bases, and 19 bases lay in between. Germline V gene sequence: CDR1 SNHLY, CDR2 FYNNEI. The CDR3 region has the DNA TGTGCCAGCAGCCTCTCGAGGCCCCCGGGGGAGCAGTACTTC. It yields the protein CASSLSRPPGEQYF.

The chain links TRBV18 to TRBJ1-3; 7 bases align to TRBD1. Germline V CDR1 and CDR2: KGHSH, LQKENI. This CDR3 has 15 amino acids. The ends lost 4 bases at V and 1 base at J; junction bases unmatched: 4. CDR3 bases: TGTGCCAGCTCACTCTCGACAGGGTCTGGAAACACCATATATTTT. Translating it yields CASSLSTGSGNTIYF.

This chain uses TRBV5-1 with TRBJ2-7; 10 bases map to TRBD1. V lost 2 bases to trimming and J lost 6 bases; unmatched junction nucleotides: 5. CDR3 length: 14 residues. Looked up from germline, CDR1 is SGHRS and CDR2 is YFSETQ. The CDR3 region is CASSLGTGVREQYF. CDR3 sequence (DNA): TGCGCCAGCAGCTTAGGGACAGGGGTTCGCGAGCAGTACTTC.

This chain joins TRBV4-3 and TRBJ2-1; the match to TRBD2 covers 8 bases. CDR1 LGHNA and CDR2 YSLEER come from the germline V gene. Losses at the gene ends were 3 bases for V and 7 bases for J; bases not matched to a gene: 8. The CDR3 has 15 amino acids. CDR3 region: CASSQGGLGENEQFF. The CDR3 DNA is TGCGCCAGCAGCCAGGGGGGACTAGGTGAGAATGAGCAGTTCTTC.

This sequence joins TRBV5-1 and TRBJ1-1, with a possible D match to TRBD1 (6 bases). Per the germline V gene, CDR1 is SGHRS and CDR2 is YFSETQ. Trimming cost V 2 bases and J 4 bases, with 12 bases left between them. The CDR3 runs to 14 residues. The CDR3 here is CASSLQGGITEAFF. As DNA, the CDR3 is TGCGCCAGCAGCTTACAGGGAGGGATCACTGAAGCTTTCTTT.

This chain uses TRBV6-2 or TRBV6-3 with TRBJ1-2, with a possible D match to TRBD1 (5 bases). CDR1 and CDR2 from the germline V gene are MNHEY and SVGEGT. The V and J ends lost 3 bases and 1 base respectively, with 6 bases between them. This CDR3 comprises 13 residues. DNA for the CDR3: TGTGCCAGCAGTTATCAGGGTAACTATGGCTACACCTTC. Translation: CASSYQGNYGYTF.

A word on this clone: Other DNA variants within this sample encode the same CDR3. The J gene is TRBJ2-7, the V gene TRBV12-3 or TRBV12-4; 8 nucleotides align to TRBD1. Trimming cost V 4 bases and J 4 bases; bases outside gene matches: 3. CDR3 size: 13 residues. CDR3 loop: CASSSGQGYEQYF. The CDR3 DNA reads TGTGCCAGCAGTTCTGGACAGGGATACGAGCAGTACTTC.